This T cell receptor (beta chain) derives from a study of early stage breast cancer tumors. Study-level information: ER+/PR+/HER2- status applied to about 70% of the 16 invasive breast tumors. Invasive lobular carcinomas made up about 30% of the 12 ER+/PR+/HER2- tumors. Overall study findings and caveats: Tumors had roughly 2.3-fold higher T cell density and higher clonality than adjacent normal breast tissue. Commonly generated sequences made up most enriched TCRB sequences shared between patients.

This CDR3 has 13 residues. Germline CDR1 is MNHNS and CDR2 is SASEGT. Trimming removed 4 bases at V and 8 bases at J, with 14 bases between. In regard to this clone: Antigen specificity is unknown.

The repertoire was sequenced with immunoSEQ multiplex PCR; TCRdb's copy has only in-frame clones and lacks some. Of roughly 58,000 clones listed, 85% to 95% are singletons. The sequenced sample was blood. V usage is TRBV6-1 and J usage is TRBJ1-2; D uncertain. This TCR was sampled from a person aged 65-85 years with breast cancer. Written as DNA, the CDR3 is TGTGCCAGCAGTGGTAGACCCGGCGGCGGCTACACCTTC. As protein: CASSGRPGGGYTF.